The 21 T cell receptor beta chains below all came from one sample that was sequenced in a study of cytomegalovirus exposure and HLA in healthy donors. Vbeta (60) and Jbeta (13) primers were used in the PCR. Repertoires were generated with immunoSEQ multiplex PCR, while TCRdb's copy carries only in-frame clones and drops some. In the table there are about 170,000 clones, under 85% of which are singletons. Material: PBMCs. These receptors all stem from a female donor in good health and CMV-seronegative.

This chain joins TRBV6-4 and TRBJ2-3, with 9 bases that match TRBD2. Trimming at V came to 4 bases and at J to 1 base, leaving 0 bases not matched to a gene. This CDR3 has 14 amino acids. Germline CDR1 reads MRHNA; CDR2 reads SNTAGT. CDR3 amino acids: CASSASGGTDTQYF. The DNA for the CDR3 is TGTGCCAGCAGTGCTAGCGGGGGCACAGATACGCAGTATTTT.

The CDR3 coding sequence is TGTGCCAGCAGTCCCGTTGGACAGGGAAACACCATATATTTT. This codes for CASSPVGQGNTIYF. The V and J genes are TRBV6-6 and TRBJ1-3; possible D gene TRBD1, 6 bases. This CDR3 has 14 amino acids. Germline V gives CDR1 MNHNY, CDR2 SVGAGI (reference sequence). V shed 5 bases and J shed 4 bases, with 12 bases lying between them.

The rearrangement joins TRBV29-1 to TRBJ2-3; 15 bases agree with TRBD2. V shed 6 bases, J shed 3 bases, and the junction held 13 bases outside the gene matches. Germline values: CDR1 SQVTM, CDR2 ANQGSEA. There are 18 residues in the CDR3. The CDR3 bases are TGCAGCGTCGAGGGACTAGCGGGAGGCCCTATACCGACAGATACGCAGTATTTT. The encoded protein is CSVEGLAGGPIPTDTQYF.

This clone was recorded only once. CDR3 sequence: CASSQDRGKDTQYF. CDR3 bases: TGTGCCAGTAGTCAAGACAGGGGGAAAGATACGCAGTATTTT. The V and J genes are TRBV19 and TRBJ2-3; TRBD1 matches at 9 bases. Germline V gene lookup returns CDR1 LNHDA and CDR2 SQIVND (reference sequence). This CDR3 contains 14 residues. With 5 bases clipped from V and 5 bases from J, the junction kept 5 bases outside the gene matches.

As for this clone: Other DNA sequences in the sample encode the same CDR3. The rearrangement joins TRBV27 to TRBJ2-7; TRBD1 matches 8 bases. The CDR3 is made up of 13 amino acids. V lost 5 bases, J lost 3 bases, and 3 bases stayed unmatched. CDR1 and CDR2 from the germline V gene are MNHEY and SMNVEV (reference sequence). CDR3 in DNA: TGTGCCAGCAGTCGTACAGGGGGCTACGAGCAGTACTTC. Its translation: CASSRTGGYEQYF.

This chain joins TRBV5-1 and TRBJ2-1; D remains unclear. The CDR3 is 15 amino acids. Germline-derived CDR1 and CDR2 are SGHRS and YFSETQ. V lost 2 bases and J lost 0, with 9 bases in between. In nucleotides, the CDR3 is TGCGCCAGCAGCTTTATACCCAGCTCCTACAATGAGCAGTTCTTC. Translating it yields CASSFIPSSYNEQFF.

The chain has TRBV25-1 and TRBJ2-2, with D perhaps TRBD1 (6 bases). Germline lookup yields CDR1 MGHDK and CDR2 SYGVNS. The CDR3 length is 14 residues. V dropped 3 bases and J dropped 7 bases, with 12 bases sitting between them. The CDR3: CASSDPRGGGELFF. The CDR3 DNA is TGTGCCAGCAGTGATCCCAGGGGCGGCGGGGAGCTGTTTTTT.

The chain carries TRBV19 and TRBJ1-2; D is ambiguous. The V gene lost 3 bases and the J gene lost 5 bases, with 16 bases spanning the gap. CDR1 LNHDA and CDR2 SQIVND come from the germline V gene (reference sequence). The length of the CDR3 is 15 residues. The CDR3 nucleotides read TGTGCCAGTAGTATTAGTAGCGCAAGATTTTATGGCTACACCTTC. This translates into CASSISSARFYGYTF.

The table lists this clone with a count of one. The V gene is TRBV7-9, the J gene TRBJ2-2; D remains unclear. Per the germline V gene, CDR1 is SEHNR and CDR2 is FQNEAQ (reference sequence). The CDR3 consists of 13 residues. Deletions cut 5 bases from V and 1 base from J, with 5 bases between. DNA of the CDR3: TGTGCCAGCAGCCCAGGGAACACCGGGGAGCTGTTTTTT. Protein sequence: CASSPGNTGELFF.

The DNA for the CDR3 is TGTGCCAGCAGCTTATGGACAGCCGGCTATGGCTACACCTTC. Protein sequence: CASSLWTAGYGYTF. The rearrangement joins TRBV7-2 to TRBJ1-2; D perhaps matches TRBD1 (6 bases). Between the trimmed V and J ends, which lost 2 bases and 4 bases, there was a span of 11 bases. The V gene's germline CDR1 is SGHTA and CDR2 FQGNSA. The length of the CDR3 is 14 residues.

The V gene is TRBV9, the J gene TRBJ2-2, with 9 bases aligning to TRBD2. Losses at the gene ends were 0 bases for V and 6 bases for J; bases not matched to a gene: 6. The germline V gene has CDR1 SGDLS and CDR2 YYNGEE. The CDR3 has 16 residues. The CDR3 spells CASSVVGGGAPGELFF. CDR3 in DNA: TGTGCCAGCAGCGTAGTGGGCGGGGGGGCTCCCGGGGAGCTGTTTTTT.

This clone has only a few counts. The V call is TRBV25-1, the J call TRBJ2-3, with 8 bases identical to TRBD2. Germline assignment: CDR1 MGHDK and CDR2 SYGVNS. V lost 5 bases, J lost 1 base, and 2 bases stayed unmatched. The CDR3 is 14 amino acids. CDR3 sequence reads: CASSKAGGTDTQYF. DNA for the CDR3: TGTGCCAGCAGTAAAGCGGGGGGCACAGATACGCAGTATTTT.

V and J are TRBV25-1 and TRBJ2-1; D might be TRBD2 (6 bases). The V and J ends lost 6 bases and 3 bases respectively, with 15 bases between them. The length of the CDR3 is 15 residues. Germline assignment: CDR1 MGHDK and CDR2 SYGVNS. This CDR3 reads CASRDRGGDYNEQFF. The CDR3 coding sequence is TGTGCCAGCAGGGACCGTGGCGGGGACTACAATGAGCAGTTCTTC.

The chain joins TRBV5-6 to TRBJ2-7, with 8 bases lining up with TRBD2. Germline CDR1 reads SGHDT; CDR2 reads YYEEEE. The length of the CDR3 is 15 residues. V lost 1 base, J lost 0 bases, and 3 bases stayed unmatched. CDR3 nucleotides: TGTGCCAGCAGCTTGTACGGGGGGGCCTCCTACGAGCAGTACTTC. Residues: CASSLYGGASYEQYF.

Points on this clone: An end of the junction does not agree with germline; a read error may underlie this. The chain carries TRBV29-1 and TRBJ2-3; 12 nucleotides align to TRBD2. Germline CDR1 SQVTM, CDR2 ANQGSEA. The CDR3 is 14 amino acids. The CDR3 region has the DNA TGCAGCGCGACTAGCGGGAGTTTGTACAATGAGCAGTTCTTT. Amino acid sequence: CSATSGSLYNEQFF.

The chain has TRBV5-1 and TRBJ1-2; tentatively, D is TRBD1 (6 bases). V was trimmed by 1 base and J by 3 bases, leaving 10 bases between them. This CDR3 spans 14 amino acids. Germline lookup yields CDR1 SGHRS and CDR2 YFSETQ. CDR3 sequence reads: CASSLRDTYYGYTF. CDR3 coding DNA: TGCGCCAGCAGCTTGAGGGACACCTACTATGGCTACACCTTC.

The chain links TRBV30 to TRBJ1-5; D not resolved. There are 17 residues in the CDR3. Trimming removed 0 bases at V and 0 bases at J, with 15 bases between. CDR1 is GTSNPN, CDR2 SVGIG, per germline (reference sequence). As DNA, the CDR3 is TGTGCCTGGAGTGTATCGGCCTCATACTATAGCAATCAGCCCCAGCATTTT. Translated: CAWSVSASYYSNQPQHF. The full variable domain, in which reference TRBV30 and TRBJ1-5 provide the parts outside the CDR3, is SQTIHQWPATLVQPVGSPLSLECTVEGTSNPNLYWYRQAAGRGLQLLFYSVGIGQISSEVPQNLSASRPQDRQFILSSKKLLLSDSGFYLCAWSVSASYYSNQPQHFGDGTRLSIL.

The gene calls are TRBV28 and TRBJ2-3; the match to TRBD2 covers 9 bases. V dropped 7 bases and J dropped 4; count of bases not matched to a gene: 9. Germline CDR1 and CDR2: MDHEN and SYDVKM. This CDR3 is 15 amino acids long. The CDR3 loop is CASNRGAGGPDTQYF. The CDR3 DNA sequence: TGTGCCAGCAATAGAGGAGCGGGGGGACCAGATACGCAGTATTTT.

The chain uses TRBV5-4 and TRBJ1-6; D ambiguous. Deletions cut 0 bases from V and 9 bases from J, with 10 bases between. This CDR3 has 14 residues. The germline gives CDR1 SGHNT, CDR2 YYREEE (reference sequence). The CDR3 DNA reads TGTGCCAGCAGCTTGGGAGGGAGCGGTTCACCCCTCCACTTT. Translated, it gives CASSLGGSGSPLHF.

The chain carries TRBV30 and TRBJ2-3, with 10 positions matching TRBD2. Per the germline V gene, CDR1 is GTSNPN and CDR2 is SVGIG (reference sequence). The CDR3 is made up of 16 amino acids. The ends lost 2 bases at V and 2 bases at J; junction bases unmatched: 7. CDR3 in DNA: TGTGCCTGGAGTAAAGGTCTAGCGGGGGTCACAGATACGCAGTATTTT. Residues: CAWSKGLAGVTDTQYF.

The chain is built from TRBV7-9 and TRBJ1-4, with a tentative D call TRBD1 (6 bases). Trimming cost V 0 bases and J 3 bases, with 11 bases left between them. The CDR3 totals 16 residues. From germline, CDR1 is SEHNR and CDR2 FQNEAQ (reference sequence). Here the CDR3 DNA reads TGTGCCAGCAGCTTAGCGGACAGTTCAGCTAATGAAAAACTGTTTTTT. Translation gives CASSLADSSANEKLFF. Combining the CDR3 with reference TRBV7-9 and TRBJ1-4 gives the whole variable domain DTGVSQNPRHKITKRGQNVTFRCDPISEHNRLYWYRQTLGQGPEFLTYFQNEAQLEKSRLLSDRFSAERPKGSFSTLEIQRTEQGDSAMYLCASSLADSSANEKLFFGSGTQLSVL.